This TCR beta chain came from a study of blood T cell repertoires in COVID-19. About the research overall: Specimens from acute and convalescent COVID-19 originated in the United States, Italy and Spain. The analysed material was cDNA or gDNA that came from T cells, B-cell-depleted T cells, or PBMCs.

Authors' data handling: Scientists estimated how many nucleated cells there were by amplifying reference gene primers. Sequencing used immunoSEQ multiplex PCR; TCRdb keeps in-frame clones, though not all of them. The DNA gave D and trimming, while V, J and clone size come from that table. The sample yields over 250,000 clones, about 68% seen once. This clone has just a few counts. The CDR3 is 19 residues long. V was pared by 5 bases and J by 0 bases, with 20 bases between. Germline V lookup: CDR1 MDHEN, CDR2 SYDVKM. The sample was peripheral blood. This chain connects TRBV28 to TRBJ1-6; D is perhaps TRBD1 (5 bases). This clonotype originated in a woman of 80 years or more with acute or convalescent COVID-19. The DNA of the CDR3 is TGTGCCAGCAGTCGCCCGGGGGGGGGATGGAGCTCCTATAATTCACCCCTCCACTTT. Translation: CASSRPGGGWSSYNSPLHF.